This is a list of T cell receptor beta chains from one sample in a study of T cell repertoires in cytomegalovirus infection. TCRdb re-derived calls from the reads in MiXCR, one entry per CDR3 protein. The profile shows more than 250,000 distinct CDR3 sequences, roughly an eighth of them singletons. Sequenced sample: PBMCs. Receptors originate from a human donor in good health (CMV status not recorded). Some clones in this sample may be carry-over from other donors' samples. The CDR3 runs from the conserved cysteine through the conserved F or W. The order of the fields is V gene, CDR3 length, D gene, J gene, clone size, CDR3 protein, CDR3 DNA. D genes are given only for firm matches. Where a row states a size, it is once, few, many or the class of an expanded clone; other rows omit it.

v_call: TRBV4-3; cdr3_length: 16; d_call: TRBD2; j_call: TRBJ2-7; clone_size: many; cdr3_aa: CASSHSRTSGFYEQYF; cdr3_nt: TGCGCCAGCAGCCACTCCAGGACTAGCGGATTCTACGAGCAGTACTTC
v_call: TRBV7-2; cdr3_length: 13; d_call: NA; j_call: TRBJ1-1; clone_size: many; cdr3_aa: CASSAQTEFEAFF; cdr3_nt: TGTGCCAGCAGCGCTCAAACGGAATTTGAAGCTTTCTTT
v_call: TRBV7-9; cdr3_length: 15; d_call: TRBD2; j_call: TRBJ2-1; clone_size: many; cdr3_aa: CASSYGTSGTSRQFF; cdr3_nt: TGTGCCAGCAGCTATGGAACTAGCGGGACTTCACGGCAGTTCTTC
v_call: TRBV29-1; cdr3_length: 10; d_call: NA; j_call: TRBJ2-7; clone_size: many; cdr3_aa: CSAISYEQYF; cdr3_nt: TGCAGCGCAATTTCCTACGAGCAGTACTTC
v_call: TRBV28; cdr3_length: 18; d_call: TRBD1; j_call: TRBJ1-5; clone_size: many; cdr3_aa: CASSLTGTGTGSNQPQHF; cdr3_nt: TGTGCCAGCAGTCTCACCGGGACAGGGACTGGGAGCAATCAGCCCCAGCATTTT
v_call: TRBV7-9; cdr3_length: 14; d_call: NA; j_call: TRBJ2-7; clone_size: many; cdr3_aa: CASSLGGGRQEQYF; cdr3_nt: TGTGCCAGCAGCTTAGGAGGGGGGCGCCAGGAGCAGTACTTC
v_call: TRBV7-2; cdr3_length: 14; d_call: NA; j_call: TRBJ2-3; clone_size: many; cdr3_aa: CASSKRASTDTQYF; cdr3_nt: TGTGCCAGCAGCAAAAGAGCTAGCACAGATACGCAGTATTTT
v_call: TRBV7-2; cdr3_length: 12; d_call: NA; j_call: TRBJ2-2; clone_size: many; cdr3_aa: CASSWGAGELFF; cdr3_nt: TGTGCCAGCAGCTGGGGGGCCGGGGAGCTGTTTTTT
v_call: TRBV28; cdr3_length: 16; d_call: TRBD2; j_call: TRBJ2-7; clone_size: many; cdr3_aa: CASSYPGLATSYEQYF; cdr3_nt: TGTGCCAGCAGTTACCCGGGACTAGCGACGTCCTACGAGCAGTACTTC
v_call: TRBV23-1; cdr3_length: 13; d_call: TRBD1; j_call: TRBJ2-5; clone_size: NA; cdr3_aa: CTSSPQGAETQYF; cdr3_nt: TGCACCAGCAGTCCGCAGGGGGCAGAGACCCAGTACTTC
v_call: TRBV11-2; cdr3_length: 15; d_call: TRBD2; j_call: TRBJ2-7; clone_size: NA; cdr3_aa: CASSFPSGVTYEQYF; cdr3_nt: TGTGCCAGCAGCTTTCCTAGCGGGGTCACCTACGAGCAGTACTTC
v_call: TRBV14; cdr3_length: 19; d_call: NA; j_call: TRBJ1-5; clone_size: once; cdr3_aa: CASSPCGIPPTPPNQPQHF; cdr3_nt: TGTGCCAGCAGTCCTTGTGGGATTCCCCCGACACCCCCCAATCAGCCCCAGCATTTT
v_call: TRBV7-2; cdr3_length: 19; d_call: NA; j_call: TRBJ2-3; clone_size: many; cdr3_aa: CASSTGQVTSMGRADTQYF; cdr3_nt: TGTGCCAGCAGCACTGGACAGGTTACCTCAATGGGGAGGGCAGATACGCAGTATTTT
v_call: TRBV2; cdr3_length: 14; d_call: TRBD1; j_call: TRBJ1-2; clone_size: many; cdr3_aa: CASSPGQGTHGYTF; cdr3_nt: TGTGCCAGCAGTCCGGGACAGGGAACGCATGGCTACACCTTC
v_call: TRBV14; cdr3_length: 11; d_call: NA; j_call: TRBJ2-1; clone_size: few; cdr3_aa: CASSRSNEQFF; cdr3_nt: TGTGCCAGCAGCCGCTCCAATGAGCAGTTCTTC
v_call: TRBV6-2/TRBV6-3; cdr3_length: 16; d_call: TRBD1; j_call: TRBJ1-6; clone_size: few; cdr3_aa: CASSYWTGLYNSPLHF; cdr3_nt: TGTGCCAGCAGTTACTGGACAGGACTTTATAATTCACCCCTCCACTTT
v_call: TRBV2; cdr3_length: 15; d_call: TRBD1; j_call: TRBJ2-7; clone_size: NA; cdr3_aa: CASSGGRGPSYEQYF; cdr3_nt: TGTGCCAGCAGTGGAGGCAGGGGGCCATCCTACGAGCAGTACTTC
v_call: TRBV28; cdr3_length: 15; d_call: TRBD2; j_call: TRBJ2-5; clone_size: many; cdr3_aa: CASSRILGEGETQYF; cdr3_nt: TGTGCCAGCAGCCGCATTCTGGGGGAGGGAGAGACCCAGTACTTC
v_call: TRBV12-3/TRBV12-4; cdr3_length: 14; d_call: NA; j_call: TRBJ1-2; clone_size: many; cdr3_aa: CASSLDSANYGYTF; cdr3_nt: TGTGCCAGCAGTTTGGACAGTGCTAACTATGGCTACACCTTC
v_call: TRBV20-1; cdr3_length: 15; d_call: NA; j_call: TRBJ1-1; clone_size: many; cdr3_aa: CSARTRTLMNTEAFF; cdr3_nt: TGCAGTGCTAGAACCCGGACACTAATGAACACTGAAGCTTTCTTT
v_call: TRBV7-2; cdr3_length: 14; d_call: TRBD2; j_call: TRBJ2-7; clone_size: many; cdr3_aa: CASSLRREFHEQYF; cdr3_nt: TGTGCCAGCAGCTTAAGGCGGGAGTTCCACGAGCAGTACTTC
v_call: TRBV7-3; cdr3_length: 15; d_call: NA; j_call: TRBJ2-3; clone_size: many; cdr3_aa: CASSLKATRGDTQYF; cdr3_nt: TGTGCCAGCAGCTTAAAGGCGACTAGAGGAGATACGCAGTATTTT
v_call: TRBV7-2; cdr3_length: 15; d_call: TRBD2; j_call: TRBJ2-7; clone_size: NA; cdr3_aa: CASSSAGGPSYEQYF; cdr3_nt: TGTGCCAGCAGCTCAGCGGGAGGACCCTCCTACGAGCAGTACTTC
v_call: TRBV27; cdr3_length: 13; d_call: NA; j_call: TRBJ1-1; clone_size: many; cdr3_aa: CASSLWKNTEAFF; cdr3_nt: TGTGCCAGCAGTTTATGGAAGAACACTGAAGCTTTCTTT
v_call: TRBV2; cdr3_length: 13; d_call: NA; j_call: TRBJ2-5; clone_size: few; cdr3_aa: CASSETPQETQYF; cdr3_nt: TGTGCCAGCAGTGAGACACCTCAAGAGACCCAGTACTTC
v_call: TRBV7-9; cdr3_length: 15; d_call: NA; j_call: TRBJ2-1; clone_size: many; cdr3_aa: CASSPRGGDYNEQFF; cdr3_nt: TGTGCCAGCAGCCCCCGAGGGGGAGACTACAATGAGCAGTTCTTC
v_call: TRBV2; cdr3_length: 17; d_call: TRBD2; j_call: TRBJ2-5; clone_size: NA; cdr3_aa: CASSEVGAGGPWETQYF; cdr3_nt: TGTGCCAGCAGTGAAGTTGGAGCGGGGGGGCCCTGGGAGACCCAGTACTTC
v_call: TRBV7-2; cdr3_length: 16; d_call: NA; j_call: TRBJ2-5; clone_size: many; cdr3_aa: CASSYDPVLQQETQYF; cdr3_nt: TGTGCCAGCAGCTACGACCCCGTACTACAGCAAGAGACCCAGTACTTC
v_call: TRBV29-1; cdr3_length: 12; d_call: TRBD1; j_call: TRBJ2-5; clone_size: NA; cdr3_aa: CSLTGGAETQYF; cdr3_nt: TGCAGCCTCACAGGGGGCGCGGAGACCCAGTACTTC
v_call: TRBV20-1; cdr3_length: 15; d_call: NA; j_call: TRBJ1-2; clone_size: NA; cdr3_aa: CSASPAVGSGYGYTF; cdr3_nt: TGCAGTGCTTCCCCCGCTGTTGGGTCGGGCTATGGCTACACCTTC
v_call: TRBV7-9; cdr3_length: 15; d_call: TRBD1; j_call: TRBJ1-4; clone_size: many; cdr3_aa: CASSQPGQGHEKLFF; cdr3_nt: TGTGCCAGCAGCCAGCCGGGACAGGGGCATGAAAAACTGTTTTTT
v_call: TRBV28; cdr3_length: 12; d_call: NA; j_call: TRBJ2-5; clone_size: many; cdr3_aa: CASSFNQETQYF; cdr3_nt: TGTGCCAGCAGTTTCAACCAAGAGACCCAGTACTTC
v_call: TRBV7-2; cdr3_length: 18; d_call: TRBD2; j_call: TRBJ2-1; clone_size: many; cdr3_aa: CASSFPRGGLAGGYEQFF; cdr3_nt: TGTGCCAGCAGCTTCCCCCGAGGAGGACTAGCGGGAGGTTATGAGCAGTTCTTC
v_call: TRBV29-1; cdr3_length: 13; d_call: NA; j_call: TRBJ1-5; clone_size: many; cdr3_aa: CSVSGEGGQPQHF; cdr3_nt: TGCAGCGTTAGTGGGGAAGGTGGTCAGCCCCAGCATTTT
v_call: TRBV2; cdr3_length: 16; d_call: TRBD2; j_call: TRBJ2-3; clone_size: few; cdr3_aa: CASSKKLAGAVDTQYF; cdr3_nt: TGTGCCAGCAGTAAGAAACTAGCGGGAGCCGTAGATACGCAGTATTTT
v_call: TRBV5-6; cdr3_length: 13; d_call: NA; j_call: TRBJ2-5; clone_size: NA; cdr3_aa: CASSPALAPTQYF; cdr3_nt: TGTGCCAGCAGCCCCGCACTAGCCCCGACCCAGTACTTC
v_call: TRBV7-2; cdr3_length: 13; d_call: TRBD1; j_call: TRBJ1-5; clone_size: many; cdr3_aa: CASSPGGGQPQHF; cdr3_nt: TGTGCCAGCAGCCCAGGGGGAGGGCAGCCCCAGCATTTT
v_call: TRBV7-3; cdr3_length: 17; d_call: TRBD2; j_call: TRBJ2-6; clone_size: NA; cdr3_aa: CASSGPGGPPGANVLTF; cdr3_nt: TGTGCCAGCAGCGGGCCGGGGGGGCCTCCGGGGGCCAACGTCCTGACTTTC
v_call: TRBV10-1; cdr3_length: 13; d_call: NA; j_call: TRBJ2-3; clone_size: few; cdr3_aa: CASSESRGDTQYF; cdr3_nt: TGCGCCAGCAGTGAGTCTCGCGGAGATACGCAGTATTTT
v_call: TRBV4-1; cdr3_length: 17; d_call: TRBD2; j_call: TRBJ2-7; clone_size: many; cdr3_aa: CASSYSTGTSGPYEQYF; cdr3_nt: TGCGCCAGCAGCTATTCCACCGGGACTAGCGGACCCTACGAGCAGTACTTC
v_call: TRBV12-3/TRBV12-4; cdr3_length: 13; d_call: NA; j_call: TRBJ1-5; clone_size: many; cdr3_aa: CASSFSLAQPQHF; cdr3_nt: TGTGCCAGCAGTTTTTCCCTGGCTCAGCCCCAGCATTTT
v_call: TRBV4-2; cdr3_length: 15; d_call: TRBD1; j_call: TRBJ2-7; clone_size: few; cdr3_aa: CASSSRDRALDEQYF; cdr3_nt: TGTGCCAGCAGCTCCCGGGACAGGGCGCTTGACGAGCAGTACTTC
v_call: TRBV5-1; cdr3_length: 14; d_call: TRBD2; j_call: TRBJ2-7; clone_size: few; cdr3_aa: CASSPGLSPYEQYF; cdr3_nt: TGCGCCAGCAGCCCGGGACTATCCCCCTACGAGCAGTACTTC
v_call: TRBV4-3; cdr3_length: 16; d_call: NA; j_call: TRBJ2-6; clone_size: many; cdr3_aa: CASSQDVTTGANVLTF; cdr3_nt: TGCGCCAGCAGCCAAGACGTTACAACTGGGGCCAACGTCCTGACTTTC
v_call: TRBV28; cdr3_length: 12; d_call: NA; j_call: TRBJ2-1; clone_size: few; cdr3_aa: CASSFFPNEQFF; cdr3_nt: TGTGCCAGCAGTTTCTTTCCCAATGAGCAGTTCTTC
v_call: TRBV20-1; cdr3_length: 13; d_call: TRBD1; j_call: TRBJ1-5; clone_size: NA; cdr3_aa: CSASTGGNQPQHF; cdr3_nt: TGCAGTGCTAGCACAGGGGGCAATCAGCCCCAGCATTTT
v_call: TRBV7-4; cdr3_length: 15; d_call: TRBD2; j_call: TRBJ2-1; clone_size: few; cdr3_aa: CASSLLAGVIDEQFF; cdr3_nt: TGTGCCAGCAGCTTACTAGCGGGAGTCATAGATGAGCAGTTCTTC
v_call: TRBV7-8; cdr3_length: 15; d_call: TRBD2; j_call: TRBJ2-1; clone_size: many; cdr3_aa: CASSSRTSGYNEQFF; cdr3_nt: TGTGCCAGCAGCTCCCGGACTAGCGGTTACAATGAGCAGTTCTTC
v_call: TRBV20-1; cdr3_length: 14; d_call: TRBD1; j_call: TRBJ1-6; clone_size: few; cdr3_aa: CSAHRTGTLGPLHF; cdr3_nt: TGCAGTGCCCACCGGACAGGAACCTTGGGCCCCCTCCACTTT
v_call: TRBV7-2; cdr3_length: 12; d_call: NA; j_call: TRBJ2-5; clone_size: many; cdr3_aa: CASSTGLETQYF; cdr3_nt: TGTGCCAGCAGCACAGGGTTGGAGACCCAGTACTTC
v_call: TRBV6-2/TRBV6-3; cdr3_length: 14; d_call: TRBD1; j_call: TRBJ1-5; clone_size: NA; cdr3_aa: CATLFSRGSQPQHF; cdr3_nt: TGTGCCACCCTCTTTTCCAGGGGGTCCCAGCCCCAGCATTTT
v_call: TRBV20-1; cdr3_length: 12; d_call: NA; j_call: TRBJ2-1; clone_size: few; cdr3_aa: CSARPGPGEQFF; cdr3_nt: TGCAGTGCTAGACCCGGCCCAGGTGAGCAGTTCTTC
v_call: TRBV6-5; cdr3_length: 13; d_call: NA; j_call: TRBJ2-3; clone_size: few; cdr3_aa: CASSYGTTDTQYF; cdr3_nt: TGTGCCAGCAGTTATGGAACAACAGATACGCAGTATTTT
v_call: TRBV7-8; cdr3_length: 11; d_call: NA; j_call: TRBJ2-1; clone_size: many; cdr3_aa: CASSLVNEQFF; cdr3_nt: TGTGCCAGCAGCTTAGTCAATGAGCAGTTCTTC
v_call: TRBV7-2; cdr3_length: 15; d_call: TRBD1; j_call: TRBJ1-4; clone_size: many; cdr3_aa: CASSLVGTGREKLFF; cdr3_nt: TGTGCCAGCAGCTTAGTAGGGACAGGGCGAGAAAAACTGTTTTTT
v_call: TRBV7-2; cdr3_length: 18; d_call: TRBD1; j_call: TRBJ1-6; clone_size: many; cdr3_aa: CASSLVWRTGGRNSPLHF; cdr3_nt: TGTGCCAGCAGCTTAGTTTGGAGGACAGGGGGCCGGAATTCACCCCTCCACTTT
v_call: TRBV6-2/TRBV6-3; cdr3_length: 15; d_call: NA; j_call: TRBJ2-1; clone_size: many; cdr3_aa: CASSYSRPRDNEQFF; cdr3_nt: TGTGCCAGCAGTTACTCGAGACCTAGGGACAATGAGCAGTTCTTC
v_call: TRBV20-1; cdr3_length: 12; d_call: NA; j_call: TRBJ1-1; clone_size: NA; cdr3_aa: CSARSLQVEAFF; cdr3_nt: TGCAGTGCTAGATCTCTTCAGGTTGAAGCTTTCTTT